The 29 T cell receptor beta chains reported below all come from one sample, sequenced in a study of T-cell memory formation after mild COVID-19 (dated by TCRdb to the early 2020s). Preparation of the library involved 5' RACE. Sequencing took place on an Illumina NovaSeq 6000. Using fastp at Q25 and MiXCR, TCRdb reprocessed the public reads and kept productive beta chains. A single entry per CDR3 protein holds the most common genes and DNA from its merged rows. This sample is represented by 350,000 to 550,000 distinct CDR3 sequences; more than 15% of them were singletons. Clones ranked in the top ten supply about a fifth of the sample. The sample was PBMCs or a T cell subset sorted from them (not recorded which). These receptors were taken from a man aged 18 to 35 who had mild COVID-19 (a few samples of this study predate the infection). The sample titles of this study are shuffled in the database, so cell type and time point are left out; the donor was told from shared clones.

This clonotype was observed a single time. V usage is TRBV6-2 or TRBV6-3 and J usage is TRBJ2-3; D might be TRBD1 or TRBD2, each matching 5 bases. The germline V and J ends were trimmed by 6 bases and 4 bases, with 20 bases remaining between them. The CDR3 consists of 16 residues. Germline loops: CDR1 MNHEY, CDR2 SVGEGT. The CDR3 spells CASSDRGAPLPDTQYF. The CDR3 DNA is TGTGCCAGCAGCGATCGAGGGGCGCCCCTCCCAGATACGCAGTATTTT.

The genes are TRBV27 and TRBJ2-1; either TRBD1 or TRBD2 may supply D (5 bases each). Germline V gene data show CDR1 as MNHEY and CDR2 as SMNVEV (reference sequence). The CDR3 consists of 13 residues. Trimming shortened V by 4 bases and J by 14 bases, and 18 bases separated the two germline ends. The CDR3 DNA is TGTGCCAGCAGTTCCCGGGCAGGGAGCCCTGAGTTCTTC. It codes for CASSSRAGSPEFF.

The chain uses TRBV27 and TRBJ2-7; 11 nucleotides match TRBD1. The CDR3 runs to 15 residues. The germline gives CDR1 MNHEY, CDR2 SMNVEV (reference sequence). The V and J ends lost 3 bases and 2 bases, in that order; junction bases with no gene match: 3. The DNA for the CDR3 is TGTGCCAGCAGTTTTTCGGGACAGGGGGCCTACGAGCAGTACTTC. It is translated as CASSFSGQGAYEQYF.

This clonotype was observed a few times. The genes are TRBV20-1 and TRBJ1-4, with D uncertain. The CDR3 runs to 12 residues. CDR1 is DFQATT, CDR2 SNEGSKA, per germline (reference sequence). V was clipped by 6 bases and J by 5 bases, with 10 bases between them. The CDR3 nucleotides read TGCAGTGCCAGACCCGGGAATGAAAAACTGTTTTTT. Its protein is CSARPGNEKLFF.

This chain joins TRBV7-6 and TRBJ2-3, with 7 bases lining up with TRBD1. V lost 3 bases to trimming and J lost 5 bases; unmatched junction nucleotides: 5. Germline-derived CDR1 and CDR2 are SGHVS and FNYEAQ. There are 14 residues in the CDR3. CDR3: CASSLRGRGDTQYF. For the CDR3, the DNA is TGTGCCAGCAGCTTGAGGGGGCGCGGAGATACGCAGTATTTT.

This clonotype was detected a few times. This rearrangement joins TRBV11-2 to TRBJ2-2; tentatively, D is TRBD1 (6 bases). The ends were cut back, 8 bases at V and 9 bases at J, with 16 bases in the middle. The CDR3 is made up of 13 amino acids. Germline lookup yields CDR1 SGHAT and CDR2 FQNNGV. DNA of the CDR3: TGTGCCAGCGAGGGCAGGGGCCCCCGGGAGCTGTTTTTT. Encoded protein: CASEGRGPRELFF.

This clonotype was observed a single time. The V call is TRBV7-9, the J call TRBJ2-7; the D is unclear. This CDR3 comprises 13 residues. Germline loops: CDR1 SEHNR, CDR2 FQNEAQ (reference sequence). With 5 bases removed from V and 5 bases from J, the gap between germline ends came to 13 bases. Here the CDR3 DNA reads TGTGCCAGCAGCCCCCCGGGCGACCACGAGCAGTACTTC. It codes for CASSPPGDHEQYF.

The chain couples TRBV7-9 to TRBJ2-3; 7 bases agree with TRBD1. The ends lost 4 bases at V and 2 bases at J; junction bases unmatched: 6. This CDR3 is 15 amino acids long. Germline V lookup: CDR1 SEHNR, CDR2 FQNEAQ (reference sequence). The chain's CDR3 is CASSSTGQPTDTQYF. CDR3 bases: TGTGCCAGCAGCTCCACGGGACAGCCCACAGATACGCAGTATTTT.

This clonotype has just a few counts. CDR3 sequence (DNA): TGTGCCAGCAGCTTAGACAGGCTAAGCTCACCCCTCCACTTT. Protein product: CASSLDRLSSPLHF. The gene calls are TRBV6-2 or TRBV6-3 and TRBJ1-6, with D possibly matching TRBD1 (6 bases). CDR1 is MNHEY, CDR2 SVGEGT, per germline. This CDR3 has 14 residues. V lost 6 bases and J 10 bases, leaving 16 bases between the germline ends.

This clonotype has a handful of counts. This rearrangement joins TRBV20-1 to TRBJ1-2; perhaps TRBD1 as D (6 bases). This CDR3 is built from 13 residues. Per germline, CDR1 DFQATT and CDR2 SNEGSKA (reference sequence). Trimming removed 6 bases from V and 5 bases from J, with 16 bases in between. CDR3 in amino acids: CSAPPGQRYGYTF. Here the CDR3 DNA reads TGCAGTGCGCCGCCGGGACAAAGATATGGCTACACCTTC.

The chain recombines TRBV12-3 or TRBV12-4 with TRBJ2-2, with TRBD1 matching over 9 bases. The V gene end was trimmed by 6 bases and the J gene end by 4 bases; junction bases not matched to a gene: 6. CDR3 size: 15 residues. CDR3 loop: CASSTRDRATGELFF. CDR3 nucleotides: TGTGCCAGCAGCACCCGGGACAGGGCCACCGGGGAGCTGTTTTTT.

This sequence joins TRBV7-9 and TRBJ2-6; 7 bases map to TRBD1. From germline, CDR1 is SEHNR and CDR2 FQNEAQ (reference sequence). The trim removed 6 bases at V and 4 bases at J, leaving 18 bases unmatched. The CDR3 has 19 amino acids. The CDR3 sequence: CASRGPGQSGSGGANVLTF. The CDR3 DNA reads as TGTGCCAGCAGGGGGCCGGGACAGTCGGGCTCTGGCGGGGCCAACGTCCTGACTTTC.

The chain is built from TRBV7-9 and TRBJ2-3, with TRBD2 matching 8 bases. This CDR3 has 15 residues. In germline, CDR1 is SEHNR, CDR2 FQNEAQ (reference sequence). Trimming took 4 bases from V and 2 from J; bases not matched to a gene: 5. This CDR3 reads CASSSGLAPTDTQYF. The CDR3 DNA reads TGTGCCAGCAGCTCCGGACTAGCTCCCACAGATACGCAGTATTTT.

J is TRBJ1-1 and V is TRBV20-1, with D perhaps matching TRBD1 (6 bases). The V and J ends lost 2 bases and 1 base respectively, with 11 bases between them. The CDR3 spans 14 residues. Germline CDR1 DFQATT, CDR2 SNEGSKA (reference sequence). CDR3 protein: CSARKTGRNTEAFF. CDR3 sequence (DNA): TGCAGTGCTAGAAAGACAGGCAGGAACACTGAAGCTTTCTTT.

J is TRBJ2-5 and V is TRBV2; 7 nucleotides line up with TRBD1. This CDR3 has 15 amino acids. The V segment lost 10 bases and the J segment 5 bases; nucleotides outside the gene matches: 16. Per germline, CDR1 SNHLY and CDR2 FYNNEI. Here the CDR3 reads CATLTPTGSGETQYF. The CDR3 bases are TGTGCCACCCTGACCCCGACAGGGTCCGGGGAGACCCAGTACTTC.

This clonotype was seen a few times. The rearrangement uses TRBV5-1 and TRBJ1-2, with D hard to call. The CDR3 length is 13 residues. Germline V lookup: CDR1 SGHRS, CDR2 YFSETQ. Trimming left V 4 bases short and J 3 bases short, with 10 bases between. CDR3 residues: CASSHRWDYGYTF. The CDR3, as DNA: TGCGCCAGCAGCCACCGTTGGGACTATGGCTACACCTTC.

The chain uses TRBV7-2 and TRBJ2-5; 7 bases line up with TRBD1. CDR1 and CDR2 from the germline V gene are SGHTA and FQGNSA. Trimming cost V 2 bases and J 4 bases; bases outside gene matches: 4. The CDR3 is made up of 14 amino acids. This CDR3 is CASSLNYRGETQYF. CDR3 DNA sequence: TGTGCCAGCAGCTTAAACTACAGGGGAGAGACCCAGTACTTC.

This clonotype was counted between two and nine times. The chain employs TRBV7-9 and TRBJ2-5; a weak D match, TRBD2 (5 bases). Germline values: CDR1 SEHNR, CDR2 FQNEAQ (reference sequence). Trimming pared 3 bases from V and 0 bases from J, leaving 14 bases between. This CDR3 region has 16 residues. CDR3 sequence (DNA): TGTGCCAGCAGCTTGGTGGGGAGATTCCACCAAGAGACCCAGTACTTC. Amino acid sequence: CASSLVGRFHQETQYF.

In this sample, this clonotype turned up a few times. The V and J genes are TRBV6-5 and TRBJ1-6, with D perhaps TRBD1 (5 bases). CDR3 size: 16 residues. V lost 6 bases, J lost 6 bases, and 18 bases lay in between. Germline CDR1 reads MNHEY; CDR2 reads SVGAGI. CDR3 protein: CASRHRPGLPNSPLHF. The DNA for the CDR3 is TGTGCCAGCAGACACCGACCGGGACTGCCTAATTCACCCCTCCACTTT.

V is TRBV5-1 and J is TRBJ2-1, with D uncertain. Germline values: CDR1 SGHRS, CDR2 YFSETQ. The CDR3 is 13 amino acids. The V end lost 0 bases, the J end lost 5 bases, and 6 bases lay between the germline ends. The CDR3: CASSLARNNEQFF. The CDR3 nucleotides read TGCGCCAGCAGCTTGGCGCGGAACAATGAGCAGTTCTTC.

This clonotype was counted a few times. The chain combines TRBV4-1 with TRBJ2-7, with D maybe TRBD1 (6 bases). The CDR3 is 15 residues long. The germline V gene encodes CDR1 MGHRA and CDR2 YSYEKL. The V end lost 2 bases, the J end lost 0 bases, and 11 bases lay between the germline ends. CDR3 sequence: CASSQKTGDSYEQYV. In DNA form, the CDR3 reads TGCGCCAGCAGCCAAAAGACAGGCGACTCCTACGAGCAGTACGTC.

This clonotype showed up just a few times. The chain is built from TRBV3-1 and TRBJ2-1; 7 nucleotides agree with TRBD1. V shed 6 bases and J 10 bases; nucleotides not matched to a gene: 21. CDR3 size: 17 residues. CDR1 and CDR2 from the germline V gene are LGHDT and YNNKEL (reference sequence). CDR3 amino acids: CASRGPIYDRELEEQFF. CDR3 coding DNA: TGTGCCAGCAGAGGGCCGATTTATGACAGGGAACTTGAGGAGCAGTTCTTC.

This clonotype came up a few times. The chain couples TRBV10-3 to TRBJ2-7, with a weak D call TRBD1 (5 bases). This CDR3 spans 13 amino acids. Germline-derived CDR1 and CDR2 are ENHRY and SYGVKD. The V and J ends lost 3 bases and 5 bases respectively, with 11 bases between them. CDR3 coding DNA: TGTGCCATCAGTGATAGGGGTCAGGACGAGCAGTACGTC. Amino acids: CAISDRGQDEQYV.

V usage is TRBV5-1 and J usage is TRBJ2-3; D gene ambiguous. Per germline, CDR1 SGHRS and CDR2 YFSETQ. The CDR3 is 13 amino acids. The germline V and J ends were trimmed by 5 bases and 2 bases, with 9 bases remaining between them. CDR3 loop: CASSSPDTDTQYF. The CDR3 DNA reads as TGCGCCAGCAGTTCTCCAGACACAGATACGCAGTATTTT.

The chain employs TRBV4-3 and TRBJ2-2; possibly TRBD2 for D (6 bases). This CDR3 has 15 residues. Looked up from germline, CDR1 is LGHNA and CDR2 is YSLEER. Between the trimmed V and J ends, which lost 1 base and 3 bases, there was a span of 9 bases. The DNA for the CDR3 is TGCGCCAGCAGCCAAGTGGGACTTTACACCGGGGAGCTGTTTTTT. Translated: CASSQVGLYTGELFF.

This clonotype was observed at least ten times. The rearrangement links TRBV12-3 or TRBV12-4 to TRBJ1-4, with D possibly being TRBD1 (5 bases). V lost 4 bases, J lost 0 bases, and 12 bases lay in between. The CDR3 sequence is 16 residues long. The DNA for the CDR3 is TGTGCCAGCAGTTCACAGGTCCTCTCAACTAATGAAAAACTGTTTTTT. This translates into CASSSQVLSTNEKLFF.

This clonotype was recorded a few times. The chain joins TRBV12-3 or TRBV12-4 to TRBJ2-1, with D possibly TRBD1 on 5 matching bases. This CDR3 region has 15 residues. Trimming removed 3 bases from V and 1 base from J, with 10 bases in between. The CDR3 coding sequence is TGTGCCAGCAGTTTCCCCTCAGGGTCCTACAATGAGCAGTTCTTC. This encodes CASSFPSGSYNEQFF.

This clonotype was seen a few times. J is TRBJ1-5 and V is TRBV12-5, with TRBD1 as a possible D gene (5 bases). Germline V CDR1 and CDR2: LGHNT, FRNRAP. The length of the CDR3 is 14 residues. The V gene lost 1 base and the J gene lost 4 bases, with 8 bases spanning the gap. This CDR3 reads CASGLGQINQPQHF. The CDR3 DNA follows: TGTGCTAGTGGTTTGGGACAGATTAATCAGCCCCAGCATTTT.

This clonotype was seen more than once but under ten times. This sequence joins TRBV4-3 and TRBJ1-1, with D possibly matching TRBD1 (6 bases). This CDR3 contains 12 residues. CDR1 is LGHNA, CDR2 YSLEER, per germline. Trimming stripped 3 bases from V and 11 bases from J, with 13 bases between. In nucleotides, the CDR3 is TGCGCCAGCAGCCACCAAGGGGGATTGGCTTTCTTT. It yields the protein CASSHQGGLAFF.